The source of this T cell receptor (beta chain) is a study of cytomegalovirus exposure and HLA in healthy donors. The V end lost 5 bases, the J end lost 5 bases, and 21 bases lay between the germline ends. Germline V gene sequence: CDR1 MDHEN, CDR2 SYDVKM. This CDR3 has 16 amino acids. The repertoire was sequenced with immunoSEQ multiplex PCR; TCRdb's copy has only in-frame clones and lacks some. The data show roughly 120,000 clones, roughly 87% seen once. The sequenced material came from PBMCs. The sequence was obtained from a woman aged 18-29 years in good health and CMV-seronegative. The J gene is TRBJ2-5, the V gene TRBV28; D may be TRBD2 (7 bases). The CDR3 spells CASSQTLGGGAETQYF. The CDR3 DNA sequence: TGTGCCAGCAGTCAGACCCTAGGGGGGGGCGCGGAGACCCAGTACTTC.